These 20 T cell receptor beta chains were sequenced from one sample in a study of response to subunit inactivated influenza vaccine. A single record per CDR3 protein comes from TCRdb applying MiXCR to the RT-PCR reads. The data show about 540,000 distinct CDR3 sequences, approximately 24% seen once. These data are also associated with another study on T cells expressing NK-cell markers. According to that study: With UMIs, 5'RACE template switching was used to make TCR beta cDNA.

Source: CD4+ T cells sorted from PBMCs, taken roughly 12 days after vaccination. The receptors derive from a man aged 50-60 years who received an inactivated influenza vaccine.

The table lists this clonotype with many counts. J is TRBJ2-1 and V is TRBV6-5, with 10 bases matching TRBD2. This CDR3 contains 15 residues. CDR1 MNHEY and CDR2 SVGAGI come from the germline V gene. V shed 2 bases and J 8 bases; nucleotides not matched to a gene: 6. The CDR3 region has the DNA TGTGCCAGCAGTTACAGGAGCGGGGGGGCATATGAGCAGTTCTTC. It encodes CASSYRSGGAYEQFF.

Only a few counts were recorded for this clonotype. The chain links TRBV20-1 to TRBJ1-6; TRBD1 is a possible D gene (5 bases). Trimming stripped 3 bases from V and 2 bases from J, with 14 bases between. This CDR3 spans 16 amino acids. The germline V gene encodes CDR1 DFQATT and CDR2 SNEGSKA (reference sequence). CDR3 residues: CSARDTGSTYNSPLHF. The CDR3 DNA is TGCAGTGCTAGGGACACAGGAAGTACCTATAATTCACCCCTCCACTTT.

This clonotype was observed at least ten times. CDR3 in amino acids: CSASRGNGQFF. As DNA, the CDR3 is TGCAGTGCTAGCCGGGGAAACGGGCAGTTCTTC. The J gene is TRBJ2-1, the V gene TRBV20-1; a possible D gene is TRBD2 (5 bases). V lost 3 bases and J lost 12, with 12 bases in between. The CDR3 length is 11 residues. CDR1 DFQATT and CDR2 SNEGSKA come from the germline V gene (reference sequence).

V and J are TRBV25-1 and TRBJ2-1, with 9 bases matching TRBD1. The CDR3 contains 15 residues. Germline CDR1 reads MGHDK; CDR2 reads SYGVNS. V lost 6 bases and J lost 0; bases outside the gene matches: 3. The CDR3 spells CASRADRGSYNEQFF. DNA of the CDR3: TGTGCCAGCAGAGCGGACAGGGGCTCCTACAATGAGCAGTTCTTC. The full variable domain, completed using reference TRBV25-1 and TRBJ2-1, is EADIYQTPRYLVIGTGKKITLECSQTMGHDKMYWYQQDPGMELHLIHYSYGVNSTEKGDLSSESTVSRIRTEHFPLTLESARPSHTSQYLCASRADRGSYNEQFFGPGTRLTVL.

The rearrangement joins TRBV20-1 to TRBJ2-3; 8 positions match TRBD2. Germline loops: CDR1 DFQATT, CDR2 SNEGSKA (reference sequence). This CDR3 has 14 amino acids. The trim removed 6 bases at V and 2 bases at J, leaving 7 bases unmatched. CDR3 region: CSAGRGGPTDTQYF. The CDR3 DNA is TGCAGTGCCGGGCGCGGGGGGCCCACAGATACGCAGTATTTT.

This clonotype was seen a handful of times. The rearrangement uses TRBV7-9 and TRBJ2-5; D unresolved. This CDR3 comprises 16 residues. The germline V gene has CDR1 SEHNR and CDR2 FQNEAQ (reference sequence). Trimming removed 1 base from V and 4 bases from J, with 16 bases in between. CDR3 loop: CASSLVGAWRGETQYF. The DNA of the CDR3 is TGTGCCAGCAGCTTAGTTGGTGCTTGGCGAGGAGAGACCCAGTACTTC.

The gene calls are TRBV10-3 and TRBJ2-3; D gene unclear. V lost 4 bases to trimming and J lost 0 bases, with 14 bases between them. CDR3 length equals 16 residues. Germline loops: CDR1 ENHRY, CDR2 SYGVKD. CDR3 sequence: CAISGSGVLSTDTQYF. Here the CDR3 DNA reads TGTGCCATCAGTGGATCCGGAGTCCTTAGCACAGATACGCAGTATTTT.

This chain uses TRBV29-1 with TRBJ2-7, with D possibly matching TRBD1 (6 bases). The CDR3 is 12 amino acids. Trimming cost V 7 bases and J 3 bases, with 13 bases left between them. The germline CDR1 and CDR2 sequences are SQVTM and ANQGSEA. In DNA, the CDR3 is TGCAGCGCTATATCACAGGGCTACGAGCAGTACTTC. It specifies CSAISQGYEQYF.

V usage is TRBV10-3 and J usage is TRBJ2-2; no definite D call. This CDR3 is 13 amino acids long. The V gene lost 5 bases and the J gene lost 6 bases, with 10 bases spanning the gap. Germline V CDR1 and CDR2: ENHRY, SYGVKD. The CDR3 DNA reads TGTGCCATCAGTCACGAAGGCCCCGGGGAGCTGTTTTTT. The encoded protein is CAISHEGPGELFF.

The rearrangement joins TRBV24-1 to TRBJ2-1; 8 bases line up with TRBD1. The germline CDR1 and CDR2 sequences are KGHDR and SFDVKD. V shed 4 bases and J 7 bases; nucleotides not matched to a gene: 11. This CDR3 is 16 amino acids long. The CDR3 here is CATSDRQGLDKNEQFF. CDR3 bases: TGTGCCACCAGTGACCGACAGGGGTTGGATAAGAATGAGCAGTTCTTC.

There are a few counts of this clonotype. V gene TRBV7-2 combines with J gene TRBJ1-5; 11 bases agree with TRBD1. This CDR3 is built from 15 residues. Trimming took 6 bases from V and 3 from J; bases not matched to a gene: 4. Germline V gene sequence: CDR1 SGHTA, CDR2 FQGNSA. CDR3 in amino acids: CASSWTGGNNQPQHF. The CDR3 region has the DNA TGTGCCAGCAGTTGGACAGGGGGCAACAATCAGCCCCAGCATTTT.

CDR3 in amino acids: CASSLASGGMYSYNEQFF. The CDR3 DNA is TGTGCCAGCAGCTTAGCCAGCGGGGGGATGTACTCCTACAATGAGCAGTTCTTC. This chain joins TRBV7-2 and TRBJ2-1; TRBD2 aligns across 9 bases. Germline CDR1 reads SGHTA; CDR2 reads FQGNSA. With 0 bases clipped from V and 0 bases from J, the junction kept 6 bases outside the gene matches. CDR3 length: 18 residues.

This chain connects TRBV15 to TRBJ2-1; D is uncertain. This CDR3 region has 13 residues. V dropped 2 bases and J dropped 12 bases, with 14 bases sitting between them. Germline V gene data show CDR1 as LNHNV and CDR2 as YYDKDF (reference sequence). The DNA for the CDR3 is TGTGCCACCAGCAGACCCACAGCGTCATGGCAGTTCTTC. This translates into CATSRPTASWQFF.

This clonotype was counted between two and nine times. This chain joins TRBV4-3 and TRBJ1-6, with D unclear. V lost 4 bases and J 9 bases, leaving 16 bases between the germline ends. The length of the CDR3 is 15 residues. Germline V CDR1 and CDR2: LGHNA, YSLEER. CDR3 in amino acids: CASSPDAGGSSPLHF. In DNA, the CDR3 is TGCGCCAGCAGCCCGGATGCAGGAGGTTCTTCACCCCTCCACTTT.

Only a few counts were recorded for this clonotype. The DNA for the CDR3 is TGTGCCAGCAGTCCAGGGCCCGGTGCCAGATCCTACAATGAGCAGTTCTTC. Protein sequence: CASSPGPGARSYNEQFF. The J gene is TRBJ2-1, the V gene TRBV12-3 or TRBV12-4, with TRBD1 as a possible D gene (5 bases). The CDR3 runs to 17 residues. Trimming removed 5 bases from V and 1 base from J, with 18 bases in between.

This sequence joins TRBV28 and TRBJ2-1, with 10 positions matching TRBD1. This CDR3 has 14 residues. The junction had 5 bases not matched to a gene; V was cut back by 6 bases and J by 6 bases. CDR1 and CDR2 from the germline V gene are MDHEN and SYDVKM. CDR3 in DNA: TGTGCCAGCAGACCCGGACAGGGGGTCAATGAGCAGTTCTTC. It translates to CASRPGQGVNEQFF.

This clonotype occurred many times. The chain employs TRBV20-1 and TRBJ1-5; 7 nucleotides line up with TRBD1. V was pared by 5 bases and J by 5 bases, with 6 bases of the junction left unmatched. Germline V lookup: CDR1 DFQATT, CDR2 SNEGSKA (reference sequence). The CDR3 consists of 13 residues. DNA for the CDR3: TGCAGTGCTTCCGGGACAGCTGATCAGCCCCAGCATTTT. Protein: CSASGTADQPQHF.

The table lists this clonotype with a few counts. V and J are TRBV6-5 and TRBJ2-3, with D perhaps TRBD1 (5 bases). Germline CDR1 is MNHEY and CDR2 is SVGAGI. This CDR3 is 11 amino acids long. V gave up 7 bases and J gave up 7 bases, with 9 bases separating them. The CDR3 DNA follows: TGTGCCAGCACCCAGGGTTATACGCAGTATTTT. Its protein is CASTQGYTQYF.

This clonotype has a handful of counts. V is TRBV7-3 and J is TRBJ1-1; a possible D gene is TRBD1 (6 bases). The V end was cut by 6 bases, the J end by 7 bases, with 18 bases between. The CDR3 consists of 14 residues. CDR1 SGHTA and CDR2 FQGTGA come from the germline V gene. The CDR3 DNA reads TGTGCCAGCAGTTTCGGCGGGACATCAGGTGAAGCTTTCTTT. Its protein product is CASSFGGTSGEAFF.

J is TRBJ2-1 and V is TRBV7-8; 9 positions match TRBD2. The length of the CDR3 is 20 residues. Per germline, CDR1 SGHVS and CDR2 FQNEAQ. The junction had 17 bases not matched to a gene; V was cut back by 5 bases and J by 0 bases. This CDR3 is CASSPPGLAIPLFSYNEQFF. The CDR3 DNA reads as TGTGCCAGCAGCCCGCCGGGACTAGCTATACCCCTTTTCTCCTACAATGAGCAGTTCTTC.